This TCR beta chain is from a study of blood T cell repertoires in COVID-19. The CDR3 extends over 12 amino acids. Germline V gene sequence: CDR1 GTSNPN, CDR2 SVGIG (reference sequence). With 3 bases removed from V and 3 bases from J, the gap between germline ends came to 8 bases. Sequenced by immunoSEQ multiplex PCR; TCRdb stores in-frame clones only, minus some. The sample yields 45,000 to 55,000 clones, about 86% seen once. V usage is TRBV30 and J usage is TRBJ1-2; no clear D. Sample: peripheral blood. The sequence was collected from a man between 65 and 80 years old with active COVID-19. In nucleotides, the CDR3 is TGTGCCTGGAGAGTTCGGGACTATGGCTACACCTTC. The encoded protein is CAWRVRDYGYTF. The whole variable domain, remainder taken from reference TRBV30 and TRBJ1-2, is SQTIHQWPATLVQPVGSPLSLECTVEGTSNPNLYWYRQAAGRGLQLLFYSVGIGQISSEVPQNLSASRPQDRQFILSSKKLLLSDSGFYLCAWRVRDYGYTFGSGTRLTVV.